Reported below is one TCR beta chain. This receptor's antigen is unknown. No clone much larger than this one lies a single base away; base qualities are absent. This sample is part of a study of T-cell memory formation after mild COVID-19 (dated by TCRdb to 2020 to 2022). A note on the overall study: TCR sequence clusters from the two donors were largely donor specific. In two donors, T-cell clones that expanded and contracted after mild COVID-19 were followed by sequencing TCRalpha and TCRbeta repertoires longitudinally. Two young, previously healthy adult volunteers made up the cohort, one male and one female.

The sequencer was an Illumina NovaSeq 6000. TCRalpha and TCRbeta cDNA libraries were constructed by 5'RACE with constant-segment primers, with sample barcodes and unique molecular identifiers being introduced. Trizol reagent was used to extract RNA from every sample. Library amplification was performed in two PCR steps, and a second sample barcode and Illumina TruSeq adapters were introduced in the second step. Libraries were sequenced on an Illumina NovaSeq with 2 x 150 bp paired-end reads. The source study handled its data this way. The reads were demultiplexed and collapsed into UMI-guided consensus sequences using migec v1.2.7. Using mixcr v2.1.11, the UMI consensuses were aligned to TRA and TRB V and J templates and assembled into clonotypes. Expanded or contracted clonotypes were those called significant by both edgeR and NoisET, with noise models trained on biological replicates. For edgeR calls, a false discovery rate-adjusted p below 0.01 and a log2 fold-change threshold of 1 were applied. PCA with hierarchical clustering of max-normalized trajectories of the 1000 most abundant clonotypes was used as exploratory dynamics analysis. Separately sequenced CD4+ and CD8+ repertoires were used to assign the CD4 or CD8 phenotype of responding clones. The public reads were reprocessed in TCRdb via fastp at Q25 and MiXCR, keeping in-frame beta chains. Duplicate CDR3 protein sequences are folded into a single record with the most common DNA and genes. The V and J calls and clone size come from TCRdb's table, not from the authors' own analysis. The sample records roughly 200,000 distinct CDR3 sequences, about 21% of which are singletons. More than 20% of the sample is in the top ten clones.

General conclusions and limits of the study: Some responding clones were found in pre-infection memory, which suggests that pre-existing cross-reactive memory T cells took part in the SARS-CoV-2 response. Contracting CD4+ clones appeared mostly in the CM and EM memory subsets, whereas CD8+ clones were enriched in EMRA. Only two mild cases were covered in the study, and larger cohorts including severe cases with pre-infection samples were considered necessary. SARS-CoV-2 specificity of the second-wave clones peaking on day 37 was not confirmed. Balanced CD4/CD8 phenotypes were observed for clones contracting from day 15 to 85, whereas a bias towards CD4+ was observed for a second wave of clones expanding from day 15 to 37.

The CDR3 contains 15 residues, cysteine and phenylalanine counted. Only the CDR3 region is kept as DNA, spanning 45 bases read in frame from base 1. V is cut by 6 bases and J by 3 bases, and the space between the germline ends is 17 bases. The CDR1 and CDR2 encoded by the germline V gene (reference sequence) are DFQATT and SNEGSKA. Ficoll-Paque density gradient centrifugation was the method used to isolate PBMCs. Sequencing was performed on PBMCs or a T cell subset sorted from them (not recorded which). This chain is built from TRBV20-1 and TRBJ2-2; the D gene is perhaps TRBD2, on 7 matching bases. The TCR sequence derives from an adult woman who had mild COVID-19 (a few samples of this study predate the infection). The sample titles of this study are shuffled in the database, so cell type and time point are left out; the donor was told from shared clones. The bases read TGCAGTGCCGCTTATCGGGGGGCTTACACCGGGGAGCTGTTTTTT. The translation is CSAAYRGAYTGELFF.